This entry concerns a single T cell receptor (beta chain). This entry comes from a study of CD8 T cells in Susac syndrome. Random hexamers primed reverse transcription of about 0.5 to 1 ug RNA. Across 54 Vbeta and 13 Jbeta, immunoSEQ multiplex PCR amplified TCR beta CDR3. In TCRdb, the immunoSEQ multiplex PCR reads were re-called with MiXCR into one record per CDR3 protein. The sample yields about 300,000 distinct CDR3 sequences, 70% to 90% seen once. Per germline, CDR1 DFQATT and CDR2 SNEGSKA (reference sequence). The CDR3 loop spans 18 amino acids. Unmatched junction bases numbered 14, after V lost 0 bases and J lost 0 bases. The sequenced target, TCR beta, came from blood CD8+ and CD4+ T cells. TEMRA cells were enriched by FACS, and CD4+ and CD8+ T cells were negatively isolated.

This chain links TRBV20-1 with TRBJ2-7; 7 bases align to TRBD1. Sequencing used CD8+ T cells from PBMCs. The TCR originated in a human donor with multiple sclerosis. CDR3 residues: CSARDLGDRPASSYEQYF. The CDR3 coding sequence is TGCAGTGCTAGAGATTTAGGGGACAGACCGGCTAGCTCCTACGAGCAGTACTTC.